This TCR beta chain appears in the sequencing data of a study of regulatory T cells in long-lasting Graves disease. Construction of the TCR beta libraries employed iRepertoire HTBI primers in conjunction with Arm-PCR of CDR3 regions. Each CDR3 protein is one row after TCRdb ran MiXCR on the multiplex PCR reads. The table lists fewer than 400,000 distinct CDR3 sequences, about a fifth of them singletons. Study results and caveats: Since the sample size was small, accuracy may have been reduced. Persistent disease samples used TRBV28, TRBJ1-2 and TRBJ2-5 preferentially. Persistent patients had a count of shared public clonotypes (approximately 3,000) that exceeded that of new patients (around 960).

In its sample, this clonotype was seen many times. Its antigen is currently unknown. Time point defined: persistent/refractory GD, antithyroid drugs over 5 years with positive TRAb. TCR sequences were obtained from RNA taken from PBMCs. The peripheral blood volume drawn was approximately 9.5 milliliters, and it was collected into EDTA tubes. Germline CDR1 and CDR2: SNHLY and FYNNEI. The V and J ends lost 4 bases and 7 bases respectively, with 10 bases between them. The CDR3 totals 13 residues. The TCR originated in a female donor with Graves disease. The chain employs TRBV2 and TRBJ1-4, with a weak D call TRBD1 (5 bases). This specimen consisted of peripheral blood mononuclear cells (PBMCs), obtained when the disease was refractory, from a patient treated with antithyroid drugs. The CDR3 DNA follows: TGTGCCAGCAGTGCAGGGAGGGTTGAAAAACTGTTTTTT. Translated, it gives CASSAGRVEKLFF.